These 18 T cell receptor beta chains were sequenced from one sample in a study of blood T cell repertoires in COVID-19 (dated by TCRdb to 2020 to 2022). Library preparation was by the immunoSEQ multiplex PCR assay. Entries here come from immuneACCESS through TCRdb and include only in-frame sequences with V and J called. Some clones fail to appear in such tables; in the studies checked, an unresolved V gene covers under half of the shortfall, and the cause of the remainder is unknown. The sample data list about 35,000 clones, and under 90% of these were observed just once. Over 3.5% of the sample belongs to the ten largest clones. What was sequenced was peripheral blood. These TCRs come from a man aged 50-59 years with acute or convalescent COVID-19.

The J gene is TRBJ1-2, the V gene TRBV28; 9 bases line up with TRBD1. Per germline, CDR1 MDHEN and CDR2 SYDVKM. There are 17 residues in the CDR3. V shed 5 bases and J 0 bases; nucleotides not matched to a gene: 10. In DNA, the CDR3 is TGTGCCAGCAGTCTGGCTTACGGGACAGGGCCTAACTATGGCTACACCTTC. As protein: CASSLAYGTGPNYGYTF.

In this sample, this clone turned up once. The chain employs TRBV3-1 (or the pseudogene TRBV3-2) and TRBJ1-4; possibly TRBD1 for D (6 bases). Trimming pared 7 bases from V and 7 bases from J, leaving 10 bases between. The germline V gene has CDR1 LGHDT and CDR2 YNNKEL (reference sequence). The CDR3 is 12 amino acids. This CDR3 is CASNMDSEKLFF. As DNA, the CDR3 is TGTGCCAGCAACATGGACAGTGAAAAACTGTTTTTT.

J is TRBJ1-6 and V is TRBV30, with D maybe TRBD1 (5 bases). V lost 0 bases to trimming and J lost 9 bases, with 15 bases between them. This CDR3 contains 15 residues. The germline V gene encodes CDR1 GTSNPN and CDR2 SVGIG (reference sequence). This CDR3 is CAWSVGPPGRSPLHF. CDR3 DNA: TGTGCCTGGAGTGTAGGTCCCCCAGGGCGTTCACCCCTCCACTTT.

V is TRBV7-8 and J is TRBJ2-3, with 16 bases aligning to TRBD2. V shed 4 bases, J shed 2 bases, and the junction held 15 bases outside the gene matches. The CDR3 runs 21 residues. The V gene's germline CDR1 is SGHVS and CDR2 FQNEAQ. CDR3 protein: CASSSGTSGGVTAYDTDTQYF. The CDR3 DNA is TGTGCCAGCAGCTCCGGGACTAGCGGGGGGGTAACCGCCTACGACACAGATACGCAGTATTTT.

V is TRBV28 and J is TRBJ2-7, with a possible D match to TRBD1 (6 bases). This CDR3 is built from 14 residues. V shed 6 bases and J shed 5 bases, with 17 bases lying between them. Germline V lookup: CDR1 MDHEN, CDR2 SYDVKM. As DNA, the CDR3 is TGTGCCAGCAGATTAACCCAGGGGCTTCACGAGCAGTACTTC. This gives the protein CASRLTQGLHEQYF.

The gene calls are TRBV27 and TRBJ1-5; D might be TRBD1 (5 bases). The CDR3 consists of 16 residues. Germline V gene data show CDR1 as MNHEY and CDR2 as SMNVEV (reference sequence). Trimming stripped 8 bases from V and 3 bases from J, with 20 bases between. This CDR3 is CASFALQGITNQPQHF. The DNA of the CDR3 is TGTGCCAGCTTTGCCCTCCAGGGTATTACCAATCAGCCCCAGCATTTT.

CDR3 in DNA: TGTGCCAGCAGCCGATACAGGGGGCTGGATCAGCCCCAGCATTTT. Its translation is CASSRYRGLDQPQHF. The chain couples TRBV6-5 to TRBJ1-5; TRBD1 matches 9 bases. The V gene end was trimmed by 6 bases and the J gene end by 5 bases; junction bases not matched to a gene: 8. This CDR3 is 15 amino acids long. Germline CDR1 MNHEY, CDR2 SVGAGI.

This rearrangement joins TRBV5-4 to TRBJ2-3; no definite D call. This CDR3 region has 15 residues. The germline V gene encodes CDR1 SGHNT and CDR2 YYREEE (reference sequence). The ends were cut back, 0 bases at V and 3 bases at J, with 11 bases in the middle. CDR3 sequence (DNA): TGTGCCAGCAGCTTGGGGGCCCACGCAACAGATACGCAGTATTTT. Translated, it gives CASSLGAHATDTQYF.

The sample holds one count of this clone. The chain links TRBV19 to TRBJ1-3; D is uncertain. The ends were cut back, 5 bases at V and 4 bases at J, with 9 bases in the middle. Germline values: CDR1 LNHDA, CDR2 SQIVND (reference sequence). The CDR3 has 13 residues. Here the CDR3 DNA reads TGTGCCAGTAGTGGCATTTCCGGAAACACCATATATTTT. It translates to CASSGISGNTIYF.

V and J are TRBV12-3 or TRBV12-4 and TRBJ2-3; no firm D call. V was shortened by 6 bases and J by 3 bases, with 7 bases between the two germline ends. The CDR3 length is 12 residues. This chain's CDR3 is CASSPPTDTQYF. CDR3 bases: TGTGCCAGCAGCCCCCCGACAGATACGCAGTATTTT.

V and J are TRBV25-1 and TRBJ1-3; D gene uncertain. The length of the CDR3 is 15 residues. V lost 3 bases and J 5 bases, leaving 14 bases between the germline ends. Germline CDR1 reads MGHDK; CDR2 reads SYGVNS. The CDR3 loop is CASSDTTGSRNTIYF. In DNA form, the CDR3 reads TGTGCCAGCAGTGACACGACTGGTTCCCGAAACACCATATATTTT.

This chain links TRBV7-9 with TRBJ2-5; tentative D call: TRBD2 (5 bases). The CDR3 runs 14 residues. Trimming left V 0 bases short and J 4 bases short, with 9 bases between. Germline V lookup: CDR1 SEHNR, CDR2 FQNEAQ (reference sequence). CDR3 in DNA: TGTGCCAGCAGCTTAGCGATGGGGAGAGAGACCCAGTACTTC. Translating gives CASSLAMGRETQYF. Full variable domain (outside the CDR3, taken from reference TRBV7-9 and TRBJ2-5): DTGVSQNPRHKITKRGQNVTFRCDPISEHNRLYWYRQTLGQGPEFLTYFQNEAQLEKSRLLSDRFSAERPKGSFSTLEIQRTEQGDSAMYLCASSLAMGRETQYFGPGTRLLVL.

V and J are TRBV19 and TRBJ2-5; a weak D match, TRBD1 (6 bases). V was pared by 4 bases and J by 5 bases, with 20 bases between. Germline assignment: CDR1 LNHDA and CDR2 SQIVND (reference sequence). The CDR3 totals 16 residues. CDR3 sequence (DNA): TGTGCCAGTAGTAAGGGGCTACAGGGAGTGGGGGAGACCCAGTACTTC. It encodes CASSKGLQGVGETQYF.

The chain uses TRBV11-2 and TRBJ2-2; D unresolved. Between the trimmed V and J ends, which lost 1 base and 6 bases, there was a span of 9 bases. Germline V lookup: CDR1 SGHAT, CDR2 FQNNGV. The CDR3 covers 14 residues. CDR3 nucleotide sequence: TGTGCCAGCAGCTTAGCCGGGTCCGCCGGGGAGCTGTTTTTT. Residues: CASSLAGSAGELFF.

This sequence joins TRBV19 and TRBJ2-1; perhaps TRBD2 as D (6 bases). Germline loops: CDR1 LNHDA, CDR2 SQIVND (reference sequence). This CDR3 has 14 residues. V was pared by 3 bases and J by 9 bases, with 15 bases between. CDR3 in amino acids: CASSIWGETIEQFF. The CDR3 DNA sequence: TGTGCCAGTAGTATTTGGGGGGAGACAATTGAGCAGTTCTTC.

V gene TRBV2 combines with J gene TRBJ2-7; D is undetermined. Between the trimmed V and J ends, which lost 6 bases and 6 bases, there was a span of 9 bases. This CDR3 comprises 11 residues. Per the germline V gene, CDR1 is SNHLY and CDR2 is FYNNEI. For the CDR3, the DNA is TGTGCCAGCAGGGTAAGCCCCGAGCAGTACTTC. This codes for CASRVSPEQYF. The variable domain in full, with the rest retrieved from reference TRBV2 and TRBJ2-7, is EPEVTQTPSHQVTQMGQEVILRCVPISNHLYFYWYRQILGQKVEFLVSFYNNEISEKSEIFDDQFSVERPDGSNFTLKIRSTKLEDSAMYFCASRVSPEQYFGPGTRLTVT.

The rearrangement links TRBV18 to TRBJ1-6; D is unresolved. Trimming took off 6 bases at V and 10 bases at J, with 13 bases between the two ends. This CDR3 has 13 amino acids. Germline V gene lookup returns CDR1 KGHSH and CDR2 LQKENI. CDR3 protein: CASSGEKNSPLHF. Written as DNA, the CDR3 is TGTGCCAGCTCGGGAGAGAAGAACTCACCCCTCCACTTT. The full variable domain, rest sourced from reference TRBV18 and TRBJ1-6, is NAGVMQNPRHLVRRRGQEARLRCSPMKGHSHVYWYRQLPEEGLKFMVYLQKENIIDESGMPKERFSAEFPKEGPSILRIQQVVRGDSAAYFCASSGEKNSPLHFGNGTRLTVT.

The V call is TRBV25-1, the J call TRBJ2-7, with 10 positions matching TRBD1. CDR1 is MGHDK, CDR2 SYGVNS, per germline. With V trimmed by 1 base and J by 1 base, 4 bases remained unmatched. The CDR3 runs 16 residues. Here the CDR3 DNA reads TGTGCCAGCAGTGAATGGGACAGGGGCGTTTCCTACGAGCAGTACTTC. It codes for CASSEWDRGVSYEQYF.